Listed here are 29 T cell receptor beta chains from one sample, sequenced in a study of cytomegalovirus exposure and HLA in healthy donors. Use of 60 Vbeta and 13 Jbeta primers characterized the PCR. The data were produced by immunoSEQ multiplex PCR, yet TCRdb's version contains in-frame clones alone and is incomplete. This table lists 65,000 to 85,000 clones. The sequenced sample consisted of PBMCs. The receptor source for this set is a woman aged 55 to 70 in good health and CMV-seronegative.

This chain links TRBV6-1 with TRBJ2-7; possibly TRBD2 for D (6 bases). The CDR3 is 14 residues long. Trimming took off 4 bases at V and 2 bases at J, with 12 bases between the two ends. The germline gives CDR1 MNHNS, CDR2 SASEGT. The chain's CDR3 is CASSGTGDAYEQYF. DNA for the CDR3: TGTGCCAGCAGTGGGACGGGGGACGCCTACGAGCAGTACTTC.

The J gene is TRBJ1-2, the V gene TRBV19; TRBD1 agrees at 8 bases. Germline V gene data show CDR1 as LNHDA and CDR2 as SQIVND (reference sequence). This CDR3 has 14 residues. V shed 7 bases, J shed 3 bases, and the junction held 7 bases outside the gene matches. CDR3 sequence reads: CASTLDRADYGYTF. As DNA, the CDR3 is TGTGCCAGTACTTTGGACAGGGCCGACTATGGCTACACCTTC.

The V and J genes are TRBV4-2 and TRBJ2-5; TRBD2 matches 8 bases. The J call may be mistaken, given a closer DNA end match to TRBJ2-7. Germline lookup yields CDR1 LGHNA and CDR2 YNFKEQ. This CDR3 is 16 amino acids long. CDR3 residues: CASSPITGLVTYEQYF. As DNA, the CDR3 is TGTGCCAGCAGCCCCATTACGGGACTAGTAACCTACGAGCAGTACTTC.

The rearrangement uses TRBV2 and TRBJ1-5, with no clear D. This CDR3 is built from 14 residues. Germline loops: CDR1 SNHLY, CDR2 FYNNEI. Trimming stripped 4 bases from V and 3 bases from J, with 10 bases between. In DNA form, the CDR3 reads TGTGCCAGCAGTGCTAGTAGCTCCAATCAGCCCCAGCATTTT. Its translation is CASSASSSNQPQHF. Full variable domain (remainder filled in from reference TRBV2 and TRBJ1-5): EPEVTQTPSHQVTQMGQEVILRCVPISNHLYFYWYRQILGQKVEFLVSFYNNEISEKSEIFDDQFSVERPDGSNFTLKIRSTKLEDSAMYFCASSASSSNQPQHFGDGTRLSIL.

The chain couples TRBV6-5 to TRBJ1-2; D ambiguous. The germline V gene encodes CDR1 MNHEY and CDR2 SVGAGI. There are 14 residues in the CDR3. Between the trimmed V and J ends, which lost 5 bases and 0 bases, there was a span of 10 bases. Here the CDR3 reads CASSKEGSNYGYTF. DNA of the CDR3: TGTGCCAGCAGTAAGGAGGGATCTAACTATGGCTACACCTTC.

The chain is built from TRBV7-9 and TRBJ1-5, with 8 bases identical to TRBD1. J was trimmed by 8 bases and V by 1 base; bases with no gene match: 13. Germline V gene data show CDR1 as SEHNR and CDR2 as FQNEAQ (reference sequence). This CDR3 has 17 amino acids. CDR3 loop: CASSLGSTGALREPQHF. The CDR3 region has the DNA TGTGCCAGCAGCTTAGGATCGACAGGGGCCCTGAGGGAGCCCCAGCATTTT.

The CDR3: CASSRGGRATGELFF. CDR3 sequence (DNA): TGTGCCAGCAGCCGGGGCGGGAGAGCCACCGGGGAGCTGTTTTTT. The chain has TRBV28 and TRBJ2-2; the match to TRBD2 covers 7 bases. The V gene's germline CDR1 is MDHEN and CDR2 SYDVKM. The CDR3 length is 15 residues. The ends lost 6 bases at V and 4 bases at J; junction bases unmatched: 8.

The genes are TRBV16 and TRBJ1-3; D may be TRBD1 (6 bases). Germline assignment: CDR1 KGHSY and CDR2 FQNENV. V was shortened by 5 bases and J by 0 bases, with 14 bases between the two germline ends. The CDR3 loop spans 16 amino acids. The CDR3 bases are TGTGCCAGCAGCACCAGGGGTTCCCCCTCTGGAAACACCATATATTTT. Translation: CASSTRGSPSGNTIYF.

This chain joins TRBV28 and TRBJ1-2, with D perhaps TRBD1 (5 bases). Germline V gene lookup returns CDR1 MDHEN and CDR2 SYDVKM. Deletions cut 2 bases from V and 4 bases from J, with 17 bases between. The CDR3 spans 16 residues. The CDR3 region has the DNA TGTGCCAGCAGTTTAGGGGGAGGAAATTCCCCCTATGGCTACACCTTC. Translated, it gives CASSLGGGNSPYGYTF.

The chain has TRBV7-8 and TRBJ2-2; D perhaps matches TRBD1 (6 bases). Germline lookup yields CDR1 SGHVS and CDR2 FQNEAQ. V shed 1 base and J shed 7 bases, with 10 bases lying between them. The CDR3 covers 14 residues. As DNA, the CDR3 is TGTGCCAGCAGCTTAGGGGGGCCAGGCGGGGAGCTGTTTTTT. This encodes CASSLGGPGGELFF.

V is TRBV27 and J is TRBJ2-3, with 11 bases aligning to TRBD2. Germline CDR1 MNHEY, CDR2 SMNVEV (reference sequence). The CDR3 is made up of 14 amino acids. V dropped 6 bases and J dropped 5; count of bases not matched to a gene: 4. CDR3 loop: CASSLAGGLDTQYF. In DNA form, the CDR3 reads TGTGCCAGCAGCTTAGCGGGAGGGTTAGATACGCAGTATTTT.

The gene calls are TRBV28 and TRBJ2-7, with a tentative D call TRBD1 (5 bases). The CDR3 is made up of 14 amino acids. Looked up from germline, CDR1 is MDHEN and CDR2 is SYDVKM. V was cut by 2 bases and J by 2 bases, with 10 bases left in between. The CDR3 spells CASSLGYRTYEQYF. DNA for the CDR3: TGTGCCAGCAGTTTAGGTTACAGGACCTACGAGCAGTACTTC.

The chain combines TRBV27 with TRBJ2-2; 9 nucleotides agree with TRBD2. The V gene's germline CDR1 is MNHEY and CDR2 SMNVEV (reference sequence). This CDR3 is 15 amino acids long. J was trimmed by 4 bases and V by 7 bases; bases with no gene match: 7. CDR3 sequence: CASNWASGITGELFF. DNA of the CDR3: TGTGCCAGCAACTGGGCTAGCGGGATCACCGGGGAGCTGTTTTTT.

The gene calls are TRBV6-6 and TRBJ1-5; D uncertain. The CDR3 runs 15 residues. CDR1 is MNHNY, CDR2 SVGAGI, per germline (reference sequence). Trimming took off 1 base at V and 7 bases at J, with 14 bases between the two ends. The chain's CDR3 is CASSYFNSEGQPQHF. DNA of the CDR3: TGTGCCAGCAGTTACTTTAATTCGGAGGGACAGCCCCAGCATTTT.

The V gene is TRBV19, the J gene TRBJ2-7; tentative D call: TRBD2 (5 bases). Trimming removed 5 bases from V and 2 bases from J, with 19 bases in between. The V gene's germline CDR1 is LNHDA and CDR2 SQIVND (reference sequence). CDR3 length: 16 amino acids. CDR3 protein: CASSSGAGPPPYEQYF. CDR3 nucleotide sequence: TGTGCCAGTAGTTCTGGTGCGGGCCCACCTCCCTACGAGCAGTACTTC.

V is TRBV19 and J is TRBJ2-7; TRBD1 aligns across 10 bases. Germline V gene lookup returns CDR1 LNHDA and CDR2 SQIVND (reference sequence). This CDR3 is built from 15 residues. Trimming at V came to 3 bases and at J to 1 base, leaving 3 bases not matched to a gene. This CDR3 is CASSMAGQGSYEQYF. CDR3 DNA: TGTGCCAGTAGTATGGCGGGACAGGGGTCCTACGAGCAGTACTTC.

Points on this clone: The germline gene is not matched at one end of the junction; a read error may be the cause. The chain links TRBV6-6 to TRBJ2-5; D not resolved. The J call could be wrong; TRBJ2-7 is a better fit for the DNA end. Germline values: CDR1 MNHNY, CDR2 SVGAGI (reference sequence). CDR3 length: 12 amino acids. This chain's CDR3 is CAGSFVRGEQYF. The CDR3 nucleotides are TGTGCCGGCAGTTTCGTTAGAGGCGAGCAGTACTTC.

The gene calls are TRBV28 and TRBJ2-1, with 7 bases identical to TRBD2. Looked up from germline, CDR1 is MDHEN and CDR2 is SYDVKM. With 7 bases clipped from V and 5 bases from J, the junction kept 11 bases outside the gene matches. This CDR3 comprises 15 residues. CDR3 in amino acids: CASILGEGLHNEQFF. CDR3 nucleotides: TGTGCCAGCATACTGGGGGAGGGCCTCCACAATGAGCAGTTCTTC.

The chain carries TRBV21-1 and TRBJ1-2; TRBD1, the D gene given by the table, was not confirmed from the DNA. TRBV21-1 is a pseudogene. CDR3 length: 15 amino acids. CDR3 sequence (DNA): TGTGCCAGCCCGATCCCGCCCGACAGGTACCATGGCTACACCTTC. It specifies CASPIPPDRYHGYTF.

The rearrangement uses TRBV2 and TRBJ2-3; D may be TRBD2 (5 bases). From germline, CDR1 is SNHLY and CDR2 FYNNEI. This CDR3 region has 12 residues. V lost 6 bases and J lost 4, with 8 bases in between. This CDR3 reads CASSRGPDTQYF. CDR3 nucleotide sequence: TGTGCCAGCAGCCGGGGTCCAGATACGCAGTATTTT.

Here the CDR3 reads CASSQDLGVAGIYEQYF. DNA of the CDR3: TGCGCCAGCAGCCAAGACTTGGGGGTAGCGGGAATCTACGAGCAGTACTTC. The rearrangement joins TRBV4-1 to TRBJ2-7; 8 bases map to TRBD2. Looked up from germline, CDR1 is MGHRA and CDR2 is YSYEKL. Losses at the gene ends were 0 bases for V and 3 bases for J; bases not matched to a gene: 10. The CDR3 is 17 amino acids.

The chain recombines TRBV5-1 with TRBJ1-1, with a weak D call TRBD1 (5 bases). The germline CDR1 and CDR2 sequences are SGHRS and YFSETQ. CDR3 length: 19 residues. V was clipped by 0 bases and J by 8 bases, with 29 bases between them. In DNA form, the CDR3 reads TGCGCCAGCAGCTTGGCCTGGGCAGGGTTTTTGAGATTTACCTTAGAAGCTTTCTTT. It translates to CASSLAWAGFLRFTLEAFF.

This chain links TRBV2 with TRBJ1-1, with 10 nucleotides matching TRBD1. Germline lookup yields CDR1 SNHLY and CDR2 FYNNEI. The V and J ends lost 4 bases and 5 bases, in that order; junction bases with no gene match: 13. The CDR3 loop spans 17 amino acids. CDR3 bases: TGTGCCAGCAGTGTCGTCCCGGGACAGGGGCGAAGGACTGAAGCTTTCTTT. This encodes CASSVVPGQGRRTEAFF.

J is TRBJ1-6 and V is TRBV6-1, with 11 positions matching TRBD1. CDR1 is MNHNS and CDR2 is SASEGT in the germline V gene. CDR3 length: 16 residues. V shed 3 bases, J shed 10 bases, and the junction held 8 bases outside the gene matches. The CDR3 DNA sequence: TGTGCCAGCAGTGATTTTGGGACAGGGGGTCGATCACCCCTCCACTTT. Encoded protein: CASSDFGTGGRSPLHF.

J is TRBJ2-1 and V is TRBV27; 8 bases line up with TRBD1. V was clipped by 7 bases and J by 8 bases; unmatched bases: 13. Germline V gives CDR1 MNHEY, CDR2 SMNVEV (reference sequence). CDR3 length equals 15 residues. The CDR3 region has the DNA TGTGCCAGCACACCCGGACAGGGCTTTGGCCATGAGCAGTTCTTC. Translation gives CASTPGQGFGHEQFF.

Concerning this clone: Because the CDR3 is missing its conserved closing phenylalanine or tryptophan, this is likely a read error. The rearrangement uses TRBV18 and TRBJ2-7, with TRBD2 matching 10 bases. Germline V CDR1 and CDR2: KGHSH, LQKENI. This CDR3 spans 14 amino acids. With 6 bases clipped from V and 1 base from J, the junction kept 3 bases outside the gene matches. As DNA, the CDR3 is TGTGCCAGCTCCAGGACTAGCGGATCCTACGAGCAGTACTCC. As protein: CASSRTSGSYEQYS.

The gene calls are TRBV2 and TRBJ2-2; a possible D gene is TRBD1 (6 bases). Trimming removed 5 bases at V and 9 bases at J, with 10 bases between. CDR3 length: 12 residues. Germline-derived CDR1 and CDR2 are SNHLY and FYNNEI. CDR3 in amino acids: CASSTGIRELFF. Here the CDR3 DNA reads TGTGCCAGCAGTACAGGGATCAGGGAGCTGTTTTTT.

The V gene is TRBV9, the J gene TRBJ2-2, with a tentative D call TRBD2 (5 bases). There are 17 residues in the CDR3. V gave up 4 bases and J gave up 1 base, with 17 bases separating them. In germline, CDR1 is SGDLS, CDR2 YYNGEE. CDR3 sequence (DNA): TGTGCCAGCAGCCCCCAGAGGGATCCCATGAACACCGGGGAGCTGTTTTTT. Translated, it gives CASSPQRDPMNTGELFF.

The chain recombines TRBV5-4 with TRBJ2-7; 7 positions agree with TRBD1. The V gene end was trimmed by 4 bases and the J gene end by 7 bases; junction bases not matched to a gene: 11. The CDR3 runs 14 residues. Germline V gene sequence: CDR1 SGHNT, CDR2 YYREEE (reference sequence). The CDR3 is CASSPGQTYSEQYF. CDR3 nucleotides: TGTGCCAGCAGCCCGGGACAGACATACTCAGAGCAGTACTTC.